The 11 T cell receptor beta chains reported below all come from one sample, sequenced in a study of monozygotic twins with inflammatory bowel disease (dated by TCRdb to 2018 to 2020). The library came from 5' RACE. Instrument used: Illumina HiSeq 2500. Each CDR3 protein sequence appears as one entry after TCRdb reprocessed the reads, and no DNA is included. In this sample's table one finds 45,000 or so distinct CDR3 sequences. About 5% of the sample goes to the ten largest clones. Source material: blood. These receptors were collected from a human donor with ulcerative colitis or Crohn's disease, or a healthy co-twin of an affected twin (not recorded which).

The chain's CDR3 is CSAGQGLAGYTF. The gene calls are TRBV20-1 and TRBJ1-2. The germline CDR1 and CDR2 sequences are DFQATT and SNEGSKA (reference sequence). The length of the CDR3 is 12 residues.

The chain is built from TRBV11-1 and TRBJ2-2; with no DNA, the TCRdb D assignment of TRBD1 cannot be verified. The CDR3 consists of 18 residues. The germline CDR1 and CDR2 sequences are SGHAT and FQDESV (reference sequence). CDR3 region: CASSLPPVVAVYTGELFF.

CDR3 amino acids: CAWSTGGSAYEQYF. This chain uses TRBV30 with TRBJ2-7; no DNA is available, so the TRBD1 call from TCRdb remains unchecked. This CDR3 has 14 amino acids. Germline V CDR1 and CDR2: GTSNPN, SVGIG (reference sequence).

This sequence joins TRBV6-2 or TRBV6-3 and TRBJ1-5. CDR1 is MNHEY, CDR2 SVGEGT, per germline. This CDR3 is 14 amino acids long. The CDR3 loop reads CASSYGNRNQPQHF.

This chain links TRBV12-3 or TRBV12-4 with TRBJ2-7; TCRdb outputs TRBD1, but without DNA this stays unchecked. The CDR3 extends over 13 amino acids. This chain's CDR3 is CASIGGFPYEQYF.

V and J are TRBV20-1 and TRBJ2-4. Germline V gene sequence: CDR1 DFQATT, CDR2 SNEGSKA (reference sequence). CDR3 length: 13 residues. CDR3: CSAANLAKNIQYF.

This chain joins TRBV4-1 and TRBJ2-6; TCRdb lists TRBD1, though no DNA is available to test this call. Germline CDR1 reads MGHRA; CDR2 reads YSYEKL. CDR3 size: 17 residues. The CDR3 sequence: CASSQVGEGSGANVLTF.

The chain combines TRBV3-1 with TRBJ1-1. The CDR3 spans 11 residues. Germline-derived CDR1 and CDR2 are LGHDT and YNNKEL (reference sequence). CDR3 region: CASSHAQEAFF.

The chain uses TRBV7-8 and TRBJ2-5. CDR3 length: 15 amino acids. Germline CDR1 SGHVS, CDR2 FQNEAQ. The CDR3 spells CASSLALASMETQYF.

V is TRBV20-1 and J is TRBJ1-1; the D call of TRBD1 rests on TCRdb alone, since no DNA is present to check it. The CDR3 has 13 amino acids. Germline CDR1 DFQATT, CDR2 SNEGSKA (reference sequence). The CDR3 loop is CSAMTGRGTEAFF.

This sequence joins TRBV6-5 and TRBJ1-2; checking the TCRdb D call of TRBD1 is not possible without DNA. The CDR3 loop spans 13 amino acids. Germline lookup yields CDR1 MNHEY and CDR2 SVGAGI. CDR3 amino acids: CASSYEGQRGYTF.